The T cell receptor beta chain under discussion was sequenced for a study of vaccination and CD4 T cells after COVID-19. Study as a whole: It was a median about 92 days after diagnosis, with a range of 35 to 161, that post-COVID samples were drawn.

Comments on this clonotype: Its antigen is undetermined.

This CDR3 contains 15 residues. The V end was cut by 2 bases, the J end by 3 bases, with 8 bases between. Germline lookup yields CDR1 MNHEY and CDR2 SMNVEV (reference sequence). Cultured CD4+ T-cell DNA underwent Oncomine TCR Beta short-read sequencing. TCRdb called the PCR reads again in MiXCR, with one record for every CDR3 protein. The table includes about 3,500 distinct CDR3 sequences, 40% to 50% detected once. Treatment of the sample: roughly 10-day PBMC culture with coronavirus spike peptide pools or control peptides (ViraFEST assay). This TCR was recovered from a human donor who had recovered from COVID-19. V is TRBV27 and J is TRBJ1-6, with D perhaps TRBD1 (6 bases). Sequencing input: CD4+ T cells from blood, cultured in vitro. The CDR3 coding sequence is TGTGCCAGCAGTTTAGAGGGGGTCTATAATTCACCCCTCCACTTT. Its protein product is CASSLEGVYNSPLHF.